A single TCR beta chain is shown here with its context. The length of the CDR3 is 16 residues. Germline CDR1 is MNHEY and CDR2 is SMNVEV (reference sequence). Blood samples measuring roughly 2.5 ml were taken per donor. TCRdb reprocessed the 5' RACE reads and stores each CDR3 protein as one record, lacking DNA. The specimen's table records about 160,000 distinct CDR3 sequences. The data belong to a study of monozygotic twins with inflammatory bowel disease. The sequencing sample was made of blood. This sequence joins TRBV27 and TRBJ2-1; the TCRdb call, TRBD1, lacks DNA for checking. The origin of this receptor is a human donor with ulcerative colitis or Crohn's disease, or a healthy co-twin of an affected twin (not recorded which). The CDR3 loop reads CASSLSQTGSYNEQFF.